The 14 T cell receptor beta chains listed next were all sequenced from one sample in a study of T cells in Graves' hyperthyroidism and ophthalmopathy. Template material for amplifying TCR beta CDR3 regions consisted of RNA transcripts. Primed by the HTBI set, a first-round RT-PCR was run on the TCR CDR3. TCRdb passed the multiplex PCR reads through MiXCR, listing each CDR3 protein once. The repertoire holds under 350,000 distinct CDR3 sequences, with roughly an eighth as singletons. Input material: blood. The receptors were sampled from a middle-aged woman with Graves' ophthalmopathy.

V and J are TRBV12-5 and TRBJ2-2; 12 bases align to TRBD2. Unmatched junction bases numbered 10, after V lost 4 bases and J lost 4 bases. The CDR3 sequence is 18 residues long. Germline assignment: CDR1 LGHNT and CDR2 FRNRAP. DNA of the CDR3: TGTGCTAGTGGTTATAGGCTAGCGGGGGGGCTTTTCACCGGGGAGCTGTTTTTT. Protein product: CASGYRLAGGLFTGELFF.

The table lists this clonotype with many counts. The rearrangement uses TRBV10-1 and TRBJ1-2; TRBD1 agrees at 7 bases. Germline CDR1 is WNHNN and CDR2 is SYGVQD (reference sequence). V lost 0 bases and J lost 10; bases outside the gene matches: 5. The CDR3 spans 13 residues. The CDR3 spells CASSESSTGTYTF. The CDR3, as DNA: TGCGCCAGCAGTGAGTCTTCGACAGGGACCTACACCTTC.

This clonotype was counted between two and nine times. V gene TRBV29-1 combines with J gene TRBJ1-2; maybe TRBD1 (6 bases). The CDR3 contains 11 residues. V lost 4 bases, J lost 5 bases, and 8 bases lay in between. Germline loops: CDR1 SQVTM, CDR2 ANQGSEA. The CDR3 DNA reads TGCAGCGTTGTTCAGGGGTATGGCTACACCTTC. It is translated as CSVVQGYGYTF.

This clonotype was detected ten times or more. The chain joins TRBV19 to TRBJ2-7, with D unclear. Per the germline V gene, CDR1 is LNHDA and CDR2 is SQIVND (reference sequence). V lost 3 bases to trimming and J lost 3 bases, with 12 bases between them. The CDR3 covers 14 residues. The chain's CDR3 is CASSMGLNDYEQYF. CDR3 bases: TGTGCCAGTAGTATGGGCCTCAACGACTACGAGCAGTACTTC.

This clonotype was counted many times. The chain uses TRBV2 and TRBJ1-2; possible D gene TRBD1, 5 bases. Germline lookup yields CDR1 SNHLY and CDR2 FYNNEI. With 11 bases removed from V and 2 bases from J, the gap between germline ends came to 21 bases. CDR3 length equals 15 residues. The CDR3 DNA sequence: TGTGCCGGCCCAGAGGGGCCTGCCGTAAACTATGGCTACACCTTC. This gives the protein CAGPEGPAVNYGYTF. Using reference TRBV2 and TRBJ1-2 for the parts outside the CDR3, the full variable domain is EPEVTQTPSHQVTQMGQEVILRCVPISNHLYFYWYRQILGQKVEFLVSFYNNEISEKSEIFDDQFSVERPDGSNFTLKIRSTKLEDSAMYFCAGPEGPAVNYGYTFGSGTRLTVV.

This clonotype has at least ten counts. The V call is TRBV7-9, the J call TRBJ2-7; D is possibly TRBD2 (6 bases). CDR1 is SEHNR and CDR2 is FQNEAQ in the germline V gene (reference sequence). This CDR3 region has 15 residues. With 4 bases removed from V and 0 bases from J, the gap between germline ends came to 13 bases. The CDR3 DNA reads TGTGCCAGCAGCTCAGGACGGGAGAGCTCCTACGAGCAGTACTTC. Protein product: CASSSGRESSYEQYF.

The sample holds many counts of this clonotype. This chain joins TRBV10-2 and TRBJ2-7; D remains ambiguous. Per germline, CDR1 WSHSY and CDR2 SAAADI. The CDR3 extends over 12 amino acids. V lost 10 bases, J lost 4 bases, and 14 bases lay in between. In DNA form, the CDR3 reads TGCGCCACCATTCAAGGAACATACGAGCAGTACTTC. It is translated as CATIQGTYEQYF.

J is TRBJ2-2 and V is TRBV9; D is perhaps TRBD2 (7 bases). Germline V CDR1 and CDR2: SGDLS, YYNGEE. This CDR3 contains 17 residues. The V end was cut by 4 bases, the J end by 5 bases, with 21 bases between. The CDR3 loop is CASSPFLGGPRTGELFF. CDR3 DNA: TGTGCCAGCAGCCCATTCCTCGGGGGGCCCCGGACCGGGGAGCTGTTTTTT.

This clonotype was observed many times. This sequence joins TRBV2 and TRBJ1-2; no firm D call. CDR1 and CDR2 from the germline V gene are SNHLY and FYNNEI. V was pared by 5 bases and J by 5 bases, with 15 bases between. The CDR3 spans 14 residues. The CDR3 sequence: CASSLEELEYGYTF. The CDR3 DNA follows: TGTGCCAGCAGTCTTGAGGAGTTGGAATATGGCTACACCTTC.

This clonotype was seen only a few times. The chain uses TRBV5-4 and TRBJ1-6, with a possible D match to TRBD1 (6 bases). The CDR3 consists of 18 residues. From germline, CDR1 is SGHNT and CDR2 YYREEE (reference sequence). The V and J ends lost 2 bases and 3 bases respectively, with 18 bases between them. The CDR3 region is CASSLLKDRSNYNSPLHF. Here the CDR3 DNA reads TGTGCCAGCAGCTTACTCAAGGACAGATCGAACTATAATTCACCCCTCCACTTT.

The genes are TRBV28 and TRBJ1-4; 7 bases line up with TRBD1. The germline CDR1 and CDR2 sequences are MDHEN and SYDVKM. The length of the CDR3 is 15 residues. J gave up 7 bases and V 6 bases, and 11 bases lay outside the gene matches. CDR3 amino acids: CASSSTGLLIEKLFF. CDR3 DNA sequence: TGTGCCAGCAGCTCGACAGGGCTTCTGATTGAAAAACTGTTTTTT.

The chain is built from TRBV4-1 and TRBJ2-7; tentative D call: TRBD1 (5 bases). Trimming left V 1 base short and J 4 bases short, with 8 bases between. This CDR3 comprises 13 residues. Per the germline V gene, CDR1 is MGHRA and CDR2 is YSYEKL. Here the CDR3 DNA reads TGCGCCAGCAGCCAAGTCAGGGCGTACGAGCAGTACTTC. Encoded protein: CASSQVRAYEQYF.

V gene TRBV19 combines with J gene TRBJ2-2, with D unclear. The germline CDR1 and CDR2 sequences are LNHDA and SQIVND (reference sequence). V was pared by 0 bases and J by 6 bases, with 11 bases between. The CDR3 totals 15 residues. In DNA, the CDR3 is TGTGCCAGTAGTATAGAGGCCAGGATGGCCGGGGAGCTGTTTTTT. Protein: CASSIEARMAGELFF.

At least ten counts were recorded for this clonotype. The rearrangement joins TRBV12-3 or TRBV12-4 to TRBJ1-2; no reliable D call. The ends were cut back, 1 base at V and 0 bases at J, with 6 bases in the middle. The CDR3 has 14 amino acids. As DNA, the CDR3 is TGTGCCAGCAGTTTAGACACCCCTAACTATGGCTACACCTTC. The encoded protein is CASSLDTPNYGYTF.